This T cell receptor beta chain was obtained from a study of long-term antiretroviral therapy in people with HIV. This clone was seen only a few times. Survey level was the resolution at which the v3.0 immunoSEQ assay ran. Method: immunoSEQ multiplex PCR; TCRdb's copy keeps in-frame clones and lacks some. The sample includes about 25,000 clones, 76% seen only once; the top ten take 10% to 12%. Germline-derived CDR1 and CDR2 are MNHNS and SASEGT. The CDR3 has 14 residues. The V gene end was trimmed by 5 bases and the J gene end by 6 bases; junction bases not matched to a gene: 6. This specimen consisted of unsorted PBMCs, obtained 1.1 years before starting antiretroviral therapy. This clonotype was obtained from a middle-aged woman with HIV. The chain links TRBV6-1 to TRBJ2-2; 7 positions match TRBD1. This chain's CDR3 is CASSTDRSAGELFF. The CDR3 DNA sequence: TGTGCCAGCAGTACGGACAGGTCGGCCGGGGAGCTGTTTTTT.